This is a list of T cell receptor beta chains from one sample in a study of post-analysis software for immune sequencing data. TCRdb analysed the PCR reads with MiXCR anew, one entry per CDR3 protein. The data show around 190,000 distinct CDR3 sequences, around 30% seen once. What was sequenced was blood. The receptor set was obtained from a girl aged 2 to 17 with multiple sclerosis. CDR3s include the opening cysteine and the closing phenylalanine or tryptophan. D genes are given only for firm matches. Clone sizes are given selectively: once, few, many, or a class where the clone is expanded.

clone size	V gene	D gene	J gene	CDR3 protein	CDR3 DNA
.	TRBV5-1	.	TRBJ2-7	CASSPSTVSYEQYF	TGCGCCAGCAGCCCGTCGACTGTCTCCTACGAGCAGTACTTC
.	TRBV3-1	.	TRBJ1-1	CASAQGETEAFF	TGTGCCAGCGCACAGGGAGAGACTGAAGCTTTCTTT
few	TRBV20-1	.	TRBJ2-3	CSARVGVRDITDTQYF	TGCAGTGCTAGAGTTGGGGTCCGCGACATCACAGATACGCAGTATTTT
few	TRBV27	TRBD2	TRBJ2-5	CASSLGAGRGETQYF	TGTGCCAGCAGTTTAGGCGCGGGGAGGGGAGAGACCCAGTACTTC
.	TRBV28	TRBD2	TRBJ2-7	CASSPGAGVAYEQYF	TGTGCCAGCAGTCCCGGGGCGGGGGTTGCCTACGAGCAGTACTTC
few	TRBV20-1	.	TRBJ2-7	CSALLGGSSYEQYF	TGCAGTGCCCTACTTGGTGGGTCCTCCTACGAGCAGTACTTC
.	TRBV3-1	TRBD1	TRBJ1-3	CASSPMGQAASGNTIYF	TGTGCCAGCAGCCCGATGGGACAGGCGGCTTCTGGAAACACCATATATTTT
few	TRBV6-5	.	TRBJ1-5	CATRPGHSNQPQHF	TGTGCCACCAGACCCGGACACAGCAATCAGCCCCAGCATTTT
.	TRBV20-1	TRBD2	TRBJ2-7	CSARYSAGVPYEQYF	TGCAGTGCTAGGTATTCGGCGGGAGTCCCCTACGAGCAGTACTTC
.	TRBV3-1	TRBD1	TRBJ2-7	CASGTGFYEQYF	TGTGCCAGCGGGACAGGCTTTTACGAGCAGTACTTC
.	TRBV19	TRBD1	TRBJ1-1	CASTRGPGNTEAFF	TGTGCCAGTACCAGGGGGCCGGGGAACACTGAAGCTTTCTTT